The entry that follows covers one T cell receptor beta chain sequence. Its specificity is unknown. The data originate from a study of graft-versus-host responses after intestinal transplantation. Across the study: Induction using anti-thymocyte globulin, followed by tacrolimus and steroids for roughly 3 years, was given to all recipients. Study outcomes and limitations: An association linked early post-transplant HvG declines with peak circulating GvH clone levels. GvH clonotypes were identified within recipient marrow, with a subset emerging first in ileum or blood. Where graft-donor T cell macrochimerism was present, patients had high graft-versus-host to host-versus-graft clonal ratios in allografts.

The CDR3 runs 17 residues. The ends were cut back, 0 bases at V and 1 base at J, with 13 bases in the middle. Germline CDR1 is MGHRA and CDR2 is YSYEKL. Assay used: immunoSEQ multiplex PCR; TCRdb lists only in-frame clones, some missing. The sample has about 100,000 clones, 91% seen once. The specimen comprised unstimulated CD4+ T cells sorted from spleen or lymph node cells, sampled before transplant. The chain employs TRBV4-1 and TRBJ2-1; D remains ambiguous. This receptor was taken from a human donor who was the organ donor for an intestinal transplant. The CDR3 protein is CASSQDLRSSSYNEQFF. CDR3 coding DNA: TGCGCCAGCAGCCAAGATCTTAGGAGCTCTTCCTACAATGAGCAGTTCTTC.